Presented here are 18 T cell receptor beta chains from one specimen sequenced in a study of a mutant IDH1 vaccine in newly diagnosed glioma (TCRdb year 2021). The meaning of the sample's time point label: week 5, during vaccination. Every vaccine dose consisted of 300 ug of a 20-mer mutant IDH1 peptide in Montanide, administered subcutaneously together with topical imiquimod. These receptors are not linked to any known antigen. The protocol used for the library was the immunoSEQ multiplex PCR assay. TCRdb took over this immuneACCESS table, retaining in-frame rearrangements with V and J assigned. Such tables are incomplete; in checked studies, under half of the missing clones stem from an unresolved V gene, and the remainder is unexplained. The sample includes about 33,000 clones, with roughly four fifths observed a single time. The leading ten clones occupy approximately 25% of the sample. Here the sequenced sample was PBMCs, taken from a glioma patient whose treatment included an IDH1 peptide vaccine. The receptors were sampled from a man aged 30-40 years with glioma.

J is TRBJ1-2 and V is TRBV2; possibly TRBD1 for D (5 bases). Germline CDR1 SNHLY, CDR2 FYNNEI. This CDR3 contains 15 residues. The ends were cut back, 5 bases at V and 0 bases at J, with 13 bases in the middle. CDR3 amino acids: CASSYTGSANYGYTF. The CDR3 DNA reads as TGTGCCAGCAGTTATACAGGAAGCGCTAACTATGGCTACACCTTC.

CDR3 in amino acids: CASSESHVRSRKQFF. DNA for the CDR3: TGCGCCAGCAGTGAGTCGCATGTCCGGTCTAGGAAGCAGTTCTTC. This chain connects TRBV10-1 to TRBJ2-1; no definite D call. Trimming cost V 0 bases and J 11 bases, with 17 bases left between them. Looked up from germline, CDR1 is WNHNN and CDR2 is SYGVQD (reference sequence). This CDR3 spans 15 amino acids.

The chain combines TRBV7-8 with TRBJ2-6, with D perhaps TRBD1 or TRBD2 (6 bases each). The CDR3 extends over 15 amino acids. V was clipped by 5 bases and J by 10 bases, with 18 bases between them. Germline V CDR1 and CDR2: SGHVS, FQNEAQ. The CDR3 region has the DNA TGTGCCAGCAGCGTTGACGGGGGACACCGAAACGTCCTGACTTTC. As protein: CASSVDGGHRNVLTF.

This clone came up once. The CDR3: CASSLDVAGGLNEQFF. The CDR3 DNA reads as TGTGCCAGCAGCTTGGATGTGGCGGGGGGGCTCAATGAGCAGTTCTTC. V and J are TRBV5-4 and TRBJ2-1; the match to TRBD2 covers 9 bases. The CDR3 has 16 amino acids. J lost 6 bases, V lost 0 bases, and 7 bases had no gene match. Looked up from germline, CDR1 is SGHNT and CDR2 is YYREEE (reference sequence).

The chain is built from TRBV2 and TRBJ2-1, with 9 bases aligning to TRBD2. V dropped 6 bases and J dropped 0; count of bases not matched to a gene: 3. Germline V gene lookup returns CDR1 SNHLY and CDR2 FYNNEI. The CDR3 has 15 residues. CDR3 DNA: TGTGCCAGCAGCCTTAGCGGGAGCTCCTACAATGAGCAGTTCTTC. It is translated as CASSLSGSSYNEQFF.

The V and J genes are TRBV6-5 and TRBJ2-5; the D gene is possibly TRBD2 (5 bases). CDR1 and CDR2 (germline): MNHEY, SVGAGI. The V end lost 6 bases, the J end lost 2 bases, and 7 bases lay between the germline ends. The CDR3 is 12 residues long. CDR3 in amino acids: CASRTIQETQYF. The CDR3 region has the DNA TGTGCCAGCAGGACTATTCAAGAGACCCAGTACTTC.

The rearrangement links TRBV2 to TRBJ1-1; D unclear. V lost 6 bases and J 6 bases, leaving 14 bases between the germline ends. The germline CDR1 and CDR2 sequences are SNHLY and FYNNEI. This CDR3 has 13 residues. CDR3 residues: CASSGGRGAEAFF. CDR3 nucleotides: TGTGCCAGCAGCGGTGGGCGCGGGGCTGAAGCTTTCTTT. Supplemented by reference TRBV2 and TRBJ1-1, the full variable domain reads EPEVTQTPSHQVTQMGQEVILRCVPISNHLYFYWYRQILGQKVEFLVSFYNNEISEKSEIFDDQFSVERPDGSNFTLKIRSTKLEDSAMYFCASSGGRGAEAFFGQGTRLTVV.

The V call is TRBV6-1, the J call TRBJ1-2, with D possibly being TRBD1 (6 bases). This CDR3 region has 12 residues. Looked up from germline, CDR1 is MNHNS and CDR2 is SASEGT. V dropped 5 bases and J dropped 3 bases, with 7 bases sitting between them. CDR3 DNA sequence: TGTGCCAGCAGTCAGGGGTACTATGGCTACACCTTC. It yields the protein CASSQGYYGYTF.

The rearrangement joins TRBV2 to TRBJ1-6, with 7 bases fitting TRBD1. The V and J ends lost 8 bases and 6 bases, in that order; junction bases with no gene match: 13. This CDR3 has 16 amino acids. Germline V gene data show CDR1 as SNHLY and CDR2 as FYNNEI. The CDR3 sequence is CASRSGGGRGNSPLHF. In DNA form, the CDR3 reads TGTGCCAGCCGTTCGGGAGGGGGCAGAGGTAATTCACCCCTCCACTTT.

This clone was found a few times. The CDR3 region is CASSGDRPSEAFF. The CDR3 nucleotides read TGTGCCAGCAGTGGGGACAGGCCTTCTGAAGCTTTCTTT. The rearrangement uses TRBV2 and TRBJ1-1, with 8 bases that match TRBD1. CDR1 SNHLY and CDR2 FYNNEI come from the germline V gene. V lost 4 bases and J lost 6; bases outside the gene matches: 4. This CDR3 has 13 amino acids. The whole variable domain, filled in from reference TRBV2 and TRBJ1-1, reads EPEVTQTPSHQVTQMGQEVILRCVPISNHLYFYWYRQILGQKVEFLVSFYNNEISEKSEIFDDQFSVERPDGSNFTLKIRSTKLEDSAMYFCASSGDRPSEAFFGQGTRLTVV.

The chain has TRBV2 and TRBJ1-6; 10 bases are a match to TRBD1. The junction had 13 bases not matched to a gene; V was cut back by 6 bases and J by 11 bases. The germline V gene has CDR1 SNHLY and CDR2 FYNNEI. This CDR3 region has 16 residues. CDR3: CASRADRGRMEAPLHF. Here the CDR3 DNA reads TGTGCCAGCAGGGCTGACAGGGGGCGGATGGAGGCACCCCTCCACTTT.

The rearrangement uses TRBV5-1 and TRBJ2-5, with 8 bases aligning to TRBD2. The V gene end was trimmed by 4 bases and the J gene end by 2 bases; junction bases not matched to a gene: 10. The CDR3 has 16 amino acids. CDR1 and CDR2 from the germline V gene are SGHRS and YFSETQ. The CDR3 sequence is CASSPLEREMQETQYF. The CDR3 DNA reads TGCGCCAGCAGCCCCCTCGAGCGGGAGATGCAAGAGACCCAGTACTTC.

This chain uses TRBV7-3 with TRBJ2-5; TRBD2 matches 12 bases. CDR3 length equals 16 residues. V gave up 3 bases and J gave up 4 bases; unmatched junction bases: 6. Germline-derived CDR1 and CDR2 are SGHTA and FQGTGA. The CDR3 DNA reads TGTGCCAGCAGCTTTCTAGCGGGAGGGACGGGAGAGACCCAGTACTTC. Translated: CASSFLAGGTGETQYF. Full variable domain (remainder filled in from reference TRBV7-3 and TRBJ2-5): GAGVSQTPSNKVTEKGKYVELRCDPISGHTALYWYRQSLGQGPEFLIYFQGTGAADDSGLPNDRFFAVRPEGSVSTLKIQRTERGDSAVYLCASSFLAGGTGETQYFGPGTRLLVL.

The J gene is TRBJ2-5, the V gene TRBV7-2; D unclear. This CDR3 is 14 amino acids long. With 4 bases removed from V and 1 base from J, the gap between germline ends came to 10 bases. Germline-derived CDR1 and CDR2 are SGHTA and FQGNSA. The CDR3 is CASSYSRTQETQYF. In nucleotides, the CDR3 is TGTGCCAGCAGCTATTCTCGGACCCAAGAGACCCAGTACTTC.

V usage is TRBV11-2 and J usage is TRBJ2-6; no firm D call. The CDR3 totals 16 residues. V was pared by 6 bases and J by 1 base, with 13 bases between. Germline loops: CDR1 SGHAT, CDR2 FQNNGV. CDR3 in amino acids: CASSSFWVSGANVLTF. CDR3 nucleotides: TGTGCCAGCAGTTCCTTCTGGGTATCTGGGGCCAACGTCCTGACTTTC.

V usage is TRBV12-5 and J usage is TRBJ2-3, with 8 positions matching TRBD2. V lost 0 bases and J lost 0; bases outside the gene matches: 5. The CDR3 covers 17 residues. The germline V gene has CDR1 LGHNT and CDR2 FRNRAP. CDR3 in amino acids: CASGLVGLAGSTDTQYF. DNA of the CDR3: TGTGCTAGTGGTTTGGTAGGATTAGCGGGGAGCACAGATACGCAGTATTTT.

The CDR3 nucleotides are TGTGCCAGCAGCTCCTTTGCGAATAGCAATCAGCCCCAGCATTTT. It codes for CASSSFANSNQPQHF. The chain has TRBV5-6 and TRBJ1-5; D gene ambiguous. This CDR3 contains 15 residues. Trimming took 3 bases from V and 0 from J, leaving 10 bases between them. CDR1 SGHDT and CDR2 YYEEEE come from the germline V gene.

This clone was recorded once. The CDR3 DNA is TGTGCCAGCAGCTTGGGCTCCTATAATTCACCCCTCCACTTT. Protein: CASSLGSYNSPLHF. This rearrangement joins TRBV11-3 to TRBJ1-6; no clear D gene. Germline loops: CDR1 SGHNT, CDR2 YENEEA. The CDR3 consists of 14 residues. Trimming left V 3 bases short and J 0 bases short, with 3 bases between.